Below are 26 T cell receptor beta chains sequenced from a single sample in a study of cytomegalovirus exposure and HLA in healthy donors. The assay was immunoSEQ multiplex PCR, and TCRdb's table has in-frame clones only and misses some. The sample has fewer than 200,000 clones, less than 85% seen once; the top ten hold approximately 15%. The sample was PBMCs. The receptors were gathered from a man younger than 30 in good health and CMV-seropositive.

This clone turned up a few times. This chain links TRBV28 with TRBJ2-7; 8 nucleotides agree with TRBD1. J was trimmed by 3 bases and V by 2 bases; bases with no gene match: 6. The CDR3 has 15 amino acids. CDR1 MDHEN and CDR2 SYDVKM come from the germline V gene. The CDR3 here is CASSLLQGEYYEQYF. For the CDR3, the DNA is TGTGCCAGCAGTTTACTACAGGGGGAGTACTACGAGCAGTACTTC.

This chain joins TRBV5-4 and TRBJ2-5, with D maybe TRBD2 (6 bases). Trimming shortened V by 2 bases and J by 4 bases, and 9 bases separated the two germline ends. The CDR3 loop spans 13 amino acids. The germline V gene has CDR1 SGHNT and CDR2 YYREEE (reference sequence). The CDR3 sequence is CASSLLGGETQYF. Here the CDR3 DNA reads TGTGCCAGCAGCTTACTGGGGGGAGAGACCCAGTACTTC.

The chain combines TRBV6-1 with TRBJ1-1; 7 bases map to TRBD1. The V segment lost 3 bases and the J segment 2 bases; nucleotides outside the gene matches: 3. The germline CDR1 and CDR2 sequences are MNHNS and SASEGT. This CDR3 contains 14 residues. Written as DNA, the CDR3 is TGTGCCAGCAGTGAGGGGACAGCCAACACTGAAGCTTTCTTT. As protein: CASSEGTANTEAFF.

CDR3 bases: TGCGCCAGCAGCAAGGATGGGGACTCTTTGAACTATGGCTACACCTTC. Translated: CASSKDGDSLNYGYTF. The chain is built from TRBV5-1 and TRBJ1-2, with D perhaps TRBD1 (5 bases). CDR3 length: 16 residues. Germline V gene data show CDR1 as SGHRS and CDR2 as YFSETQ. Trimming took off 4 bases at V and 2 bases at J, with 18 bases between the two ends. The complete variable domain, with remaining parts taken from reference TRBV5-1 and TRBJ1-2, reads KAGVTQTPRYLIKTRGQQVTLSCSPISGHRSVSWYQQTPGQGLQFLFEYFSETQRNKGNFPGRFSGRQFSNSRSEMNVSTLELGDSALYLCASSKDGDSLNYGYTFGSGTRLTVV.

The chain carries TRBV5-4 and TRBJ1-1; D not certain. This CDR3 has 15 residues. Per germline, CDR1 SGHNT and CDR2 YYREEE (reference sequence). V lost 0 bases, J lost 0 bases, and 9 bases lay in between. CDR3: CASSLVNRVNTEAFF. The CDR3 DNA follows: TGTGCCAGCAGCTTGGTTAACCGGGTGAACACTGAAGCTTTCTTT.

The V and J genes are TRBV28 and TRBJ1-3; D is undetermined. Germline CDR1 MDHEN, CDR2 SYDVKM. This CDR3 is built from 13 residues. Trimming removed 5 bases at V and 0 bases at J, with 5 bases between. In DNA form, the CDR3 reads TGTGCCAGCAGTGTCTACTCTGGAAACACCATATATTTT. It codes for CASSVYSGNTIYF. Based on the CDR3 plus reference TRBV28 and TRBJ1-3, the full variable domain is DVKVTQSSRYLVKRTGEKVFLECVQDMDHENMFWYRQDPGLGLRLIYFSYDVKMKEKGDIPEGYSVSREKKERFSLILESASTNQTSMYLCASSVYSGNTIYFGEGSWLTVV.

CDR3 nucleotide sequence: TGTGCCAGCAGTCTTCGCAGGGGTGGCTACACCTTC. Translated: CASSLRRGGYTF. The genes are TRBV28 and TRBJ1-2; weak D call: TRBD1 (6 bases). There are 12 residues in the CDR3. V was shortened by 5 bases and J by 7 bases, with 11 bases between the two germline ends. Germline CDR1 reads MDHEN; CDR2 reads SYDVKM.

The chain has TRBV27 and TRBJ2-7, with 8 bases that match TRBD2. The germline CDR1 and CDR2 sequences are MNHEY and SMNVEV (reference sequence). The junction had 11 bases not matched to a gene; V was cut back by 8 bases and J by 2 bases. CDR3 length: 15 residues. The CDR3 DNA sequence: TGTGCCAGCTCCCACCGGGGGGGGGCCCCCTACGAGCAGTACTTC. It specifies CASSHRGGAPYEQYF.

The V and J genes are TRBV19 and TRBJ1-5; 8 nucleotides align to TRBD1. Germline trimming cut 6 bases from V and 5 bases from J; bases unmatched to any gene: 3. CDR3 size: 13 residues. The germline CDR1 and CDR2 sequences are LNHDA and SQIVND (reference sequence). CDR3 protein: CASRDRGHQPQHF. CDR3 in DNA: TGTGCCAGTAGAGACAGGGGACATCAGCCCCAGCATTTT.

The V gene is TRBV4-1, the J gene TRBJ1-2; D possibly corresponds to TRBD1 (5 bases). The CDR3 loop spans 16 amino acids. CDR1 is MGHRA and CDR2 is YSYEKL in the germline V gene. V dropped 1 base and J dropped 2 bases, with 14 bases sitting between them. The CDR3 DNA reads as TGCGCCAGCAGCCAAGTCCCGGGGGGAGGGAACTATGGCTACACCTTC. Translation: CASSQVPGGGNYGYTF.

This clone has only a few counts. The chain has TRBV11-1 and TRBJ2-2; tentatively, D is TRBD2 (5 bases). The CDR3 runs to 15 residues. Trimming pared 0 bases from V and 1 base from J, leaving 6 bases between. Germline V lookup: CDR1 SGHAT, CDR2 FQDESV (reference sequence). The CDR3 sequence: CASSLASGNTGELFF. CDR3 sequence (DNA): TGTGCCAGCAGCTTAGCAAGCGGGAACACCGGGGAGCTGTTTTTT.

CDR3 coding DNA: TGTGCCAGTAGTATAACAGACAACACAGATACGCAGTATTTT. Protein product: CASSITDNTDTQYF. The rearrangement joins TRBV19 to TRBJ2-3, with D hard to call. V was clipped by 2 bases and J by 2 bases, with 8 bases between them. Looked up from germline, CDR1 is LNHDA and CDR2 is SQIVND (reference sequence). There are 14 residues in the CDR3.

The CDR3 nucleotides read TGTGCCAGCAGTTCTACAGGGGGAAGACAAGAGACCCAGTACTTC. Translated, it gives CASSSTGGRQETQYF. The chain couples TRBV6-5 to TRBJ2-5; 8 nucleotides match TRBD1. The J segment lost 2 bases and the V segment lost 4 bases, leaving 6 bases of the junction unmatched. Looked up from germline, CDR1 is MNHEY and CDR2 is SVGAGI. The CDR3 sequence is 15 residues long.

This clone has only a few counts. The CDR3 sequence is CASSSTGTSGSEQYF. The DNA of the CDR3 is TGTGCCAGCAGCTCTACCGGGACTAGCGGGAGCGAGCAGTACTTC. This rearrangement joins TRBV7-9 to TRBJ2-7, with 14 bases aligning to TRBD2. The CDR3 covers 15 residues. Germline V gives CDR1 SEHNR, CDR2 FQNEAQ (reference sequence). The junction had 5 bases not matched to a gene; V was cut back by 4 bases and J by 6 bases.

This chain uses TRBV27 with TRBJ2-1, with D possibly being TRBD2 (6 bases). Germline lookup yields CDR1 MNHEY and CDR2 SMNVEV (reference sequence). The length of the CDR3 is 17 residues. Trimming pared 2 bases from V and 3 bases from J, leaving 17 bases between. CDR3 DNA sequence: TGTGCCAGCAGTTTAAAATCCCCGGACTACCTCTACAATGAGCAGTTCTTC. This translates into CASSLKSPDYLYNEQFF.

The chain employs TRBV5-1 and TRBJ1-5, with D unclear. Deletions cut 4 bases from V and 7 bases from J, with 15 bases between. CDR3 length: 14 residues. Germline CDR1 SGHRS, CDR2 YFSETQ. The CDR3 loop is CASSPDNNQQPQHF. The DNA of the CDR3 is TGCGCCAGCAGCCCCGACAATAACCAACAGCCCCAGCATTTT.

The chain is built from TRBV5-1 and TRBJ2-2, with 7 bases identical to TRBD1. Germline V gene data show CDR1 as SGHRS and CDR2 as YFSETQ. The V segment lost 5 bases and the J segment 4 bases; nucleotides outside the gene matches: 14. The CDR3 contains 17 residues. The chain's CDR3 is CASSFDWDRRSTGELFF. CDR3 coding DNA: TGCGCCAGCAGTTTCGACTGGGACAGAAGATCCACCGGGGAGCTGTTTTTT. The variable domain in full, with the rest retrieved from reference TRBV5-1 and TRBJ2-2, is KAGVTQTPRYLIKTRGQQVTLSCSPISGHRSVSWYQQTPGQGLQFLFEYFSETQRNKGNFPGRFSGRQFSNSRSEMNVSTLELGDSALYLCASSFDWDRRSTGELFFGEGSRLTVL.

The chain joins TRBV29-1 to TRBJ1-1; D is undetermined. V lost 0 bases to trimming and J lost 1 base, with 9 bases between them. Germline CDR1 is SQVTM and CDR2 is ANQGSEA. CDR3 size: 14 residues. CDR3 protein: CSVEDPRGNTEAFF. In nucleotides, the CDR3 is TGCAGCGTTGAAGATCCACGGGGGAACACTGAAGCTTTCTTT.

The chain is built from TRBV6-1 and TRBJ2-7; D unclear. This CDR3 region has 12 residues. Germline V gene sequence: CDR1 MNHNS, CDR2 SASEGT. Trimming took 4 bases from V and 0 from J, leaving 4 bases between them. The CDR3 loop is CASSASSYEQYF. The CDR3 bases are TGTGCCAGCAGTGCTAGCTCCTACGAGCAGTACTTC.

The gene calls are TRBV29-1 and TRBJ1-3; TRBD1 might be the D (5 bases). The CDR3 consists of 14 residues. Per germline, CDR1 SQVTM and CDR2 ANQGSEA. The CDR3 coding sequence is TGCACCGCAGCGGGGGGGGGACCTGGAAACACCATATATTTT. Translated, it gives CTAAGGGPGNTIYF. The full variable domain, rest sourced from reference TRBV29-1 and TRBJ1-3, is SAVISQKPSRDICQRGTSLTIQCQVDSQVTMMFWYRQQPGQSLTLIATANQGSEATYESGFVIDKFPISRPNLTFSTLTVSNMSPEDSSIYLCTAAGGGPGNTIYFGEGSWLTVV.

The chain uses TRBV30 and TRBJ2-1, with TRBD1 as a possible D gene (5 bases). Germline CDR1 is GTSNPN and CDR2 is SVGIG (reference sequence). The V gene lost 5 bases and the J gene lost 5 bases, with 10 bases spanning the gap. This CDR3 contains 12 residues. The CDR3 sequence: CAWAAGNNEQFF. The CDR3 coding sequence is TGTGCCTGGGCGGCAGGGAACAATGAGCAGTTCTTC.

The chain links TRBV19 to TRBJ1-2; TRBD1 is a possible D gene (5 bases). This CDR3 has 13 amino acids. Per the germline V gene, CDR1 is LNHDA and CDR2 is SQIVND (reference sequence). Between the trimmed V and J ends, which lost 7 bases and 7 bases, there was a span of 16 bases. The CDR3 here is CASTWGAVSGYTF. The CDR3 DNA reads as TGTGCCAGTACGTGGGGCGCGGTCAGTGGCTACACCTTC.

This clone occurred once. The CDR3 reads CASSPDYRAADSYEQYF. Here the CDR3 DNA reads TGTGCCAGCAGCCCAGACTATAGGGCGGCTGATTCCTACGAGCAGTACTTC. The chain links TRBV11-1 to TRBJ2-7, with D possibly being TRBD2 (5 bases). Trimming removed 5 bases from V and 1 base from J, with 21 bases in between. This CDR3 contains 17 residues. The germline gives CDR1 SGHAT, CDR2 FQDESV (reference sequence).

This clone was observed a handful of times. The gene calls are TRBV28 and TRBJ2-1; 14 bases agree with TRBD2. CDR3 length: 15 amino acids. Trimming removed 7 bases from V and 10 bases from J; junction bases left unmatched: 9. In germline, CDR1 is MDHEN, CDR2 SYDVKM. The CDR3 sequence: CASTTRLAGGQEQFF. CDR3 DNA sequence: TGTGCCAGCACCACCCGACTAGCGGGGGGGCAAGAGCAGTTCTTC.

This chain connects TRBV5-1 to TRBJ1-1; D is possibly TRBD1 (6 bases). The V end was cut by 3 bases, the J end by 3 bases, with 18 bases between. Germline-derived CDR1 and CDR2 are SGHRS and YFSETQ. The CDR3 runs 16 residues. CDR3 nucleotide sequence: TGCGCCAGCAGCTGGGGTTTGGGGGCTGAGGACACTGAAGCTTTCTTT. This sequence encodes CASSWGLGAEDTEAFF.

The rearrangement uses TRBV6-1 and TRBJ2-3; D is uncertain. Looked up from germline, CDR1 is MNHNS and CDR2 is SASEGT. The CDR3 runs to 14 residues. Trimming shortened V by 6 bases and J by 0 bases, and 10 bases separated the two germline ends. CDR3 amino acids: CASSPVPSTDTQYF. DNA for the CDR3: TGTGCCAGCAGCCCGGTCCCTAGCACAGATACGCAGTATTTT.